This TCR beta chain was captured in a study of blood T cell repertoires in COVID-19. About the study: PBMCs, B-cell-depleted T cells, or T cells provided the cDNA or gDNA that made up the material.

Authors' processing steps: Cell counts per sample came from amplifying reference gene primers. The method was immunoSEQ multiplex PCR; TCRdb's version includes in-frame clones alone and lacks a portion of them. V and J calls and clone size come straight from that table; D and trimming were deduced from the DNA. The sample holds 180,000 or so clones, around 84% seen once. The CDR3 covers 15 residues. Germline values: CDR1 SGDLS, CDR2 YYNGEE. Trimming took off 2 bases at V and 2 bases at J, with 13 bases between the two ends. Followed over time, Seattle patients had been enrolled while infection was active.

The material sequenced was peripheral blood. The V and J genes are TRBV9 and TRBJ1-1, with a tentative D call TRBD1 (6 bases). This receptor was identified in a woman aged 65 to 85 with COVID-19, enrolled during active disease. DNA for the CDR3: TGTGCCAGCAGCGTCCAGGGGTCGGGTAACACTGAAGCTTTCTTT. Translation gives CASSVQGSGNTEAFF.